This T cell receptor beta chain was obtained from a study of cytomegalovirus exposure and HLA in healthy donors. PCR employed 60 Vbeta and 13 Jbeta primers. Clones were read by immunoSEQ multiplex PCR, and TCRdb kept only the in-frame ones, dropping some. Of about 160,000 clones listed, around 80% are singletons. The CDR3 length is 12 residues. Trimming cost V 5 bases and J 8 bases, with 12 bases left between them. In germline, CDR1 is SEHNR, CDR2 FQNEAQ (reference sequence). This chain joins TRBV7-9 and TRBJ1-1; D possibly corresponds to TRBD1 (5 bases). Sequenced sample: PBMCs. The receptor was derived from a woman aged 45-60 years in good health and CMV-seropositive. The CDR3 DNA sequence: TGTGCCAGCAGCATGGGGGACTTAGAAGCTTTCTTT. Translated: CASSMGDLEAFF.